Below are 8 T cell receptor beta chains sequenced from a single sample in a study of T cell changes during pregnancy in multiple sclerosis. Generated by immunoSEQ multiplex PCR, the TCRdb table keeps only in-frame clones and is missing some. The sample records tens of thousands of clones, around 89% being singletons. The sample here was CD4+ T cells from peripheral blood mononuclear cells, taken in the first trimester of pregnancy. These receptors were obtained from a female donor with multiple sclerosis, enrolled in a pregnancy study.

V is TRBV19 and J is TRBJ1-2, with 12 nucleotides matching TRBD1. V gave up 6 bases and J gave up 8 bases; unmatched junction bases: 13. This CDR3 spans 16 amino acids. The germline gives CDR1 LNHDA, CDR2 SQIVND (reference sequence). The CDR3 loop is CASSDPGQGARRGYTF. CDR3 coding DNA: TGTGCCAGTAGCGACCCGGGACAGGGGGCGCGGAGGGGCTACACCTTC. Full variable domain (rest looked up from reference TRBV19 and TRBJ1-2): DGGITQSPKYLFRKEGQNVTLSCEQNLNHDAMYWYRQDPGQGLRLIYYSQIVNDFQKGDIAEGYSVSREKKESFPLTVTSAQKNPTAFYLCASSDPGQGARRGYTFGSGTRLTVV.

The rearrangement uses TRBV25-1 and TRBJ2-1; D is unclear. Deletions cut 8 bases from V and 4 bases from J, with 12 bases between. This CDR3 spans 13 amino acids. Germline CDR1 is MGHDK and CDR2 is SYGVNS. The CDR3 is CASSRPGYNEQFF. DNA of the CDR3: TGTGCCAGCTCTCGACCAGGTTACAATGAGCAGTTCTTC.

V and J are TRBV14 and TRBJ2-2, with no clear D. Trimming stripped 4 bases from V and 8 bases from J, with 11 bases between. The germline CDR1 and CDR2 sequences are SGHDN and FVKESK. CDR3 length: 13 amino acids. Here the CDR3 DNA reads TGTGCCAGCAGCCCCTCGCTAGTGGGGGAGCTGTTTTTT. As protein: CASSPSLVGELFF.

This chain connects TRBV6-5 to TRBJ1-1; possible D gene TRBD1, 6 bases. Germline V lookup: CDR1 MNHEY, CDR2 SVGAGI. The CDR3 is 13 residues long. The V end was cut by 2 bases, the J end by 2 bases, with 6 bases between. CDR3 residues: CASSYGGNTEAFF. CDR3 coding DNA: TGTGCCAGCAGTTACGGGGGCAACACTGAAGCTTTCTTT.

The chain combines TRBV29-1 with TRBJ2-2; 8 bases line up with TRBD1. The CDR3 has 14 amino acids. V shed 5 bases and J 4 bases; nucleotides not matched to a gene: 6. CDR1 SQVTM and CDR2 ANQGSEA come from the germline V gene. The CDR3 reads CSVRQGASTGELFF. CDR3 coding DNA: TGCAGCGTTAGGCAGGGGGCCTCCACCGGGGAGCTGTTTTTT.

This clone was observed once. The chain is built from TRBV19 and TRBJ1-2; no clear D gene. The germline gives CDR1 LNHDA, CDR2 SQIVND (reference sequence). CDR3 length: 15 amino acids. V lost 2 bases to trimming and J lost 0 bases, with 10 bases between them. CDR3 amino acids: CASSITSHTNYGYTF. CDR3 in DNA: TGTGCCAGTAGTATAACGTCACATACTAACTATGGCTACACCTTC. Full variable domain (missing parts from reference TRBV19 and TRBJ1-2): DGGITQSPKYLFRKEGQNVTLSCEQNLNHDAMYWYRQDPGQGLRLIYYSQIVNDFQKGDIAEGYSVSREKKESFPLTVTSAQKNPTAFYLCASSITSHTNYGYTFGSGTRLTVV.

V is TRBV5-5 and J is TRBJ2-7; 9 bases match TRBD2. V shed 4 bases and J 4 bases; nucleotides not matched to a gene: 9. The CDR3 length is 15 residues. Per the germline V gene, CDR1 is SGHKS and CDR2 is YYEKEE (reference sequence). Here the CDR3 DNA reads TGTGCCAGCAGCCCGGTGGGACTAGCAAAGTACGAGCAGTACTTC. Protein product: CASSPVGLAKYEQYF.

This clone is a singleton in its sample. The V call is TRBV29-1, the J call TRBJ2-7; a possible D gene is TRBD1 (6 bases). CDR1 and CDR2 (germline): SQVTM, ANQGSEA. The CDR3 extends over 12 amino acids. V gave up 6 bases and J gave up 2 bases, with 11 bases separating them. CDR3 nucleotide sequence: TGCAGCGTAGAGGACAGCCCCTACGAGCAGTACTTC. Amino acid sequence: CSVEDSPYEQYF.